This T cell receptor (beta chain) came from a study of T cell responses to AZD1222 COVID-19 vaccine (TCRdb year 2021). Broadly, across the study: AZD1222 recipients whose second dose came at about 4 weeks and those whose second dose came at about 12 weeks were combined into one group, since spike-specific TCR depth and breadth did not differ between the two schedules. A total of 230 to 250 trial participants underwent TCR sequencing, of whom some 210 received two doses of AZD1222 and 26 received two doses of the MenACWY control vaccine. Trial participants were enrolled into age subgroups of 18-55, 56-69 and 70-plus years, which contained roughly 140, 27 and 60 TCR-sequenced participants, respectively. Broad study findings and their caveats: In the small 56-69-year group, the increase in depth fell short of significance, most likely because of low power. Participants were mostly white British and included more females than males, and it was suggested by the authors that clonal diversity may have been underestimated. Conclusions about previously exposed vaccinees are limited because only a handful of AZD1222 recipients were SARS-CoV-2 seropositive at baseline. Spike-specific TCR breadth and depth rose significantly after two AZD1222 doses compared with day 0 and with MenACWY recipients. CD4 TCRs associated with the vaccine covered the entire spike protein, and the dominant responses were in regions 160-218 and 743-854. No day 14 peak-response samples were available, so repertoires were characterized only after the peak T cell response. Epitopes outside the regions mutated in the B.1.351 and B.1.1.7 variants were reportedly recognized by nearly half of the unique spike-specific TCRs.

A remark on this clone: No antigen is known for it. Base qualities are missing; no much larger clone stands one base away.

The CDR3 regions of human TCRbeta chains were subjected to immunosequencing. Concerning the study's data processing: Repertoire TCRs were checked for matches against a reference library of SARS-CoV-2-specific TCRs that had been generated using the MIRA antigen-specificity platform. Breadth was defined as the fraction of unique TCRs that were SARS-CoV-2-associated. Depth was defined as the fraction of total T cells that were SARS-CoV-2-associated. Each spike-specific TCR was assigned to its reactive spike region and to a CD4 or CD8 class using the MIRA data. Log10-transformed breadth and depth values were compared by one-way ANOVA with Sidak's multiple comparisons tests. This is the immuneACCESS table as TCRdb keeps it, with only in-frame sequences that have V and J called. A part of the clones is gone; compared with another copy, unresolved V genes explain less than half, and the rest is unexplained. V and J calls and clone size are given by that table; D and trimming were obtained from the DNA. The table for this sample lists roughly 120,000 clones; about 88% of them were counted only once. About 4.2% of the sample lies in the top ten.

V has 6 bases trimmed and J has 0 bases trimmed; junction bases matching no gene number 7. There are 17 amino acids in the CDR3, from cysteine to phenylalanine inclusive. Left in the record is the CDR3 DNA by itself, 51 bases read in frame from the first base. Based on the germline V gene (reference sequence), the CDR1 and CDR2 sequences are LNHDA and SQIVND. This sample's time point label indicates: baseline before first vaccination. Vaccinee samples were obtained from the UK trials COV001 and COV002, which included a single-blind randomized controlled phase 2/3 trial of AZD1222 (ChAdOx1 nCoV-19) in healthy adults. For TCRbeta chain sequencing, PBMC samples from trial participants were taken at day 0 and at day 28 after the second dose.

This receptor was identified in an adult in good health. The rearrangement combines TRBV19 with TRBJ2-5; TRBD2 matches 13 bases in the middle. The sample in question was peripheral blood, obtained on day 0 of AZD1222 vaccination. The sequenced DNA is TGTGCCAGTAGCCCGGGACTAGCGGGGCTGTACCAAGAGACCCAGTACTTC. Translation gives CASSPGLAGLYQETQYF.